The next 13 T cell receptor beta chains were all read from a single sample in a study of CD8 T cells in ankylosing spondylitis. TCRdb called the 5' RACE reads again in MiXCR, with one record for every CDR3 protein. The sample has hundreds of thousands of distinct CDR3 sequences, under 8.5% seen once. The specimen sequenced was blood, either unsorted or a sorted T cell fraction (not recorded which). The source is a female donor with ankylosing spondylitis or in good health (not recorded which).

At least ten counts were recorded for this clonotype. The J gene is TRBJ2-5, the V gene TRBV11-2; D not certain. Trimming took off 4 bases at V and 5 bases at J, with 17 bases between the two ends. Per the germline V gene, CDR1 is SGHAT and CDR2 is FQNNGV. The CDR3 has 15 amino acids. The CDR3 coding sequence is TGTGCCAGCAGCTCACTCGGGCTAAAGCAGGAGACCCAGTACTTC. Its protein product is CASSSLGLKQETQYF.

This clonotype occurred many times. The chain links TRBV7-2 to TRBJ2-7; D perhaps matches TRBD2 (5 bases). The CDR3 is 14 amino acids. Looked up from germline, CDR1 is SGHTA and CDR2 is FQGNSA. The V end was cut by 2 bases, the J end by 6 bases, with 14 bases between. CDR3 residues: CASSLIEDRGEQYF. Here the CDR3 DNA reads TGTGCCAGCAGCTTAATTGAGGACCGGGGCGAGCAGTACTTC.

This clonotype was detected ten times or more. The chain employs TRBV27 and TRBJ2-1; perhaps TRBD2 as D (6 bases). Trimming took off 1 base at V and 3 bases at J, with 13 bases between the two ends. CDR1 MNHEY and CDR2 SMNVEV come from the germline V gene (reference sequence). This CDR3 spans 16 amino acids. CDR3: CASSLLKEGLYNEQFF. CDR3 nucleotide sequence: TGTGCCAGCAGTTTATTAAAGGAGGGCCTCTACAATGAGCAGTTCTTC.

This clonotype was counted ten times or more. V gene TRBV4-1 combines with J gene TRBJ2-7; D ambiguous. The V end lost 0 bases, the J end lost 0 bases, and 9 bases lay between the germline ends. CDR1 is MGHRA, CDR2 YSYEKL, per germline. The length of the CDR3 is 15 residues. CDR3 loop: CASSQEQRNSYEQYF. The CDR3 DNA reads TGCGCCAGCAGCCAAGAGCAGAGGAACTCCTACGAGCAGTACTTC.

This clonotype was counted at least ten times. The V call is TRBV25-1, the J call TRBJ2-3; the D is unclear. There are 14 residues in the CDR3. Trimming took off 3 bases at V and 2 bases at J, with 9 bases between the two ends. Germline-derived CDR1 and CDR2 are MGHDK and SYGVNS. CDR3 protein: CASSEFRATDTQYF. The CDR3 DNA follows: TGTGCCAGCAGTGAGTTTCGGGCCACAGATACGCAGTATTTT.

This clonotype showed up many times. The V call is TRBV11-3, the J call TRBJ1-1, with D tentatively TRBD1 (5 bases). Germline CDR1 reads SGHNT; CDR2 reads YENEEA. V lost 4 bases and J 7 bases, leaving 13 bases between the germline ends. CDR3 length: 13 residues. In DNA form, the CDR3 reads TGTGCCAGCAGCTCCCCTCCCGGGGGTGAAGCTTTCTTT. This gives the protein CASSSPPGGEAFF.

This clonotype was detected a few times. A much larger clone differs by one base, so this may be a read error. The CDR3 DNA sequence: TGTGCCTGCAGCCAAGAAGCGGGAGGTCTCTTTTCGAATGAGCAGTTCTTC. Its translation: CACSQEAGGLFSNEQFF. The V gene is TRBV3-1, the J gene TRBJ2-1, with 9 bases fitting TRBD2. Germline V gene sequence: CDR1 LGHDT, CDR2 YNNKEL (reference sequence). This CDR3 spans 17 amino acids.

This clonotype has ten or more counts. The V call is TRBV7-8, the J call TRBJ2-1; 9 positions match TRBD2. V was pared by 8 bases and J by 4 bases, with 15 bases of the junction left unmatched. Germline CDR1 SGHVS, CDR2 FQNEAQ. The CDR3 sequence is 17 residues long. As DNA, the CDR3 is TGTGCCAGCCTCCCCAAGTGGAGACTAGCGGAGTACAATGAGCAGTTCTTC. Encoded protein: CASLPKWRLAEYNEQFF.

This clonotype was recorded many times. A read error may account for a junction end that differs from germline. The rearrangement links TRBV7-9 to TRBJ2-1; no definite D call. The CDR3 has 10 amino acids. Germline lookup yields CDR1 SEHNR and CDR2 FQNEAQ (reference sequence). The CDR3 nucleotides are TGCGCCAGCAGCTTAGGTGAGCAGTTCTTC. It is translated as CASSLGEQFF.

This clonotype occurred a few times. J is TRBJ1-1 and V is TRBV19, with D unresolved. Germline CDR1 reads LNHDA; CDR2 reads SQIVND (reference sequence). The CDR3 totals 13 residues. V was cut by 5 bases and J by 3 bases, with 10 bases left in between. As DNA, the CDR3 is TGTGCCAGTAGTCAGGCCGGCGACACTGAAGCTTTCTTT. It yields the protein CASSQAGDTEAFF.

This clonotype was counted ten times or more. This chain joins TRBV20-1 and TRBJ2-1; the match to TRBD2 covers 15 bases. V dropped 6 bases and J dropped 12; count of bases not matched to a gene: 6. The CDR3 totals 13 residues. The germline V gene encodes CDR1 DFQATT and CDR2 SNEGSKA (reference sequence). CDR3 bases: TGCAGTGCCGCCGGGACTAGCGGGAGGTGGCAGTTCTTC. Protein sequence: CSAAGTSGRWQFF.

Details on this clonotype: With a much larger clone just one base away, this may be a read error. V usage is TRBV20-1 and J usage is TRBJ2-7; TRBD2 matches 7 bases. Per germline, CDR1 DFQATT and CDR2 SNEGSKA (reference sequence). This CDR3 contains 17 residues. The CDR3 coding sequence is TGCTGTGCTAGACCTACTCCTAGGGGAGGGCCCTCCTACGAGCAGTACTTC. This gives the protein CCARPTPRGGPSYEQYF.

This clonotype turned up a few times. The rearrangement links TRBV7-8 to TRBJ2-5; maybe TRBD2 (6 bases). The CDR3 runs to 16 residues. The germline V gene encodes CDR1 SGHVS and CDR2 FQNEAQ. The V end lost 5 bases, the J end lost 2 bases, and 18 bases lay between the germline ends. CDR3 sequence: CASSAYLPGLQETQYF. The CDR3, as DNA: TGTGCCAGCAGCGCGTACTTACCGGGACTGCAAGAGACCCAGTACTTC.